This is a list of T cell receptor beta chains from one sample in a study of beta chain features in type 1 diabetes. Sequencing used immunoSEQ multiplex PCR; TCRdb keeps in-frame clones, though not all of them. The table includes hundreds of thousands of clones, about an eighth detected once. Sequenced input: naive CD4+ T cells from blood. Every receptor here comes from a man aged 18 to 30 with type 1 diabetes. Both conserved end residues are part of each CDR3. The order of the fields is V gene, clone size, D gene, J gene, CDR3 protein, CDR3 DNA. D genes are given only for firm matches. Clone size is shown for a subset of rows, as once, few, many or a class of expanded clone.

TRBV6-5	few	.	TRBJ2-2	CASNYRGGNGELFF	TGTGCCAGCAATTACAGGGGAGGGAACGGGGAGCTGTTTTTT
TRBV28	few	.	TRBJ1-1	CATRIGQQEAFF	TGTGCCACCAGGATTGGGCAGCAGGAAGCTTTCTTT
TRBV14	.	.	TRBJ2-1	CASSQGQSVKNEQFF	TGTGCCAGCAGCCAAGGTCAGTCAGTCAAGAATGAGCAGTTCTTC
TRBV5-1	.	.	TRBJ2-5	CASRQDSAGETQYF	TGCGCCAGCAGACAAGATTCGGCAGGAGAGACCCAGTACTTC
TRBV5-1	.	.	TRBJ2-3	CASSTSTDTQYF	TGCGCCAGCAGCACCAGCACAGATACGCAGTATTTT
TRBV10-3	.	TRBD1	TRBJ2-5	CAISSDRGRETQYF	TGTGCCATCAGCTCGGACAGGGGGAGGGAGACCCAGTACTTC
TRBV6-1	few	.	TRBJ2-4	CASSVEGIQNIQYF	TGTGCCAGCAGTGTGGAGGGAATCCAAAACATTCAGTACTTC
TRBV14	.	.	TRBJ1-2	CASSLGTWGGYGYTF	TGTGCCAGCAGCCTCGGGACCTGGGGCGGCTATGGCTACACCTTC
TRBV9	few	.	TRBJ1-2	CASSSGQTQANYGYTF	TGTGCCAGCAGCTCCGGACAGACCCAAGCTAACTATGGCTACACCTTC
TRBV7-3	.	.	TRBJ2-3	CASKASAWVTDTQYF	TGTGCCAGCAAAGCTAGCGCTTGGGTCACAGATACGCAGTATTTT
TRBV7-2	few	.	TRBJ1-2	CASSLSNYGYTF	TGTGCCAGCAGCTTATCCAACTATGGCTACACCTTC
TRBV30	.	TRBD2	TRBJ2-1	CAWSRLAGGRDEQFF	TGTGCCTGGAGCCGACTAGCGGGGGGCCGGGATGAGCAGTTCTTC
TRBV25-1	.	.	TRBJ1-1	CASKLTGRDTEAFF	TGTGCCAGCAAGTTAACAGGGAGGGACACTGAAGCTTTCTTT
TRBV4-1	few	.	TRBJ2-1	CASSPHSTGDSYNEQFF	TGCGCCAGCAGCCCCCATTCAACAGGAGATTCCTACAATGAGCAGTTCTTC
TRBV5-5	.	.	TRBJ1-1	CASSLLSVNTEAFF	TGTGCCAGCAGCTTGCTCAGTGTGAACACTGAAGCTTTCTTT
TRBV5-1	few	TRBD1	TRBJ1-5	CASSNQGDQPQHF	TGCGCCAGCAGCAACCAGGGGGACCAGCCCCAGCATTTT
TRBV11-2	.	.	TRBJ2-5	CASSSGTVYQETQYF	TGTGCCAGCAGCTCCGGGACGGTGTACCAAGAGACCCAGTACTTC
TRBV13	few	.	TRBJ1-3	CASSLLGKSSGNTIYF	TGTGCCAGCAGCTTACTAGGCAAGAGCTCTGGAAACACCATATATTTT
TRBV14	few	TRBD2	TRBJ2-1	CASTPGGGSYNEQFF	TGTGCCAGCACCCCGGGGGGGGGTTCCTACAATGAGCAGTTCTTC
TRBV27	few	TRBD1	TRBJ1-4	CASSSRAGGVANEKLFF	TGTGCCAGCAGCTCTCGCGCAGGGGGCGTAGCTAATGAAAAACTGTTTTTT
TRBV7-3	.	.	TRBJ2-2	CASSPGGPETGELFF	TGTGCCAGCAGCCCCGGGGGGCCGGAGACCGGGGAGCTGTTTTTT
TRBV11-2	few	.	TRBJ2-2	CASSLEGAITGELFF	TGTGCCAGCAGCTTAGAGGGGGCAATCACCGGGGAGCTGTTTTTT
TRBV4-1	.	.	TRBJ1-1	CASSQRRGRSSNTEAFF	TGCGCCAGCAGCCAGCGAAGGGGCCGTTCCTCGAACACTGAAGCTTTCTTT
TRBV28	.	.	TRBJ2-2	CASSAAPDNTGELFF	TGTGCCAGCAGCGCTGCCCCAGATAACACCGGGGAGCTGTTTTTT
TRBV15	.	.	TRBJ1-1	CATSSRENTEAFF	TGTGCCACCAGCAGCAGGGAAAACACTGAAGCTTTCTTT
TRBV7-9	.	.	TRBJ1-2	CASSLGGGFGYTF	TGTGCCAGCAGCTTAGGAGGAGGATTTGGCTACACCTTC